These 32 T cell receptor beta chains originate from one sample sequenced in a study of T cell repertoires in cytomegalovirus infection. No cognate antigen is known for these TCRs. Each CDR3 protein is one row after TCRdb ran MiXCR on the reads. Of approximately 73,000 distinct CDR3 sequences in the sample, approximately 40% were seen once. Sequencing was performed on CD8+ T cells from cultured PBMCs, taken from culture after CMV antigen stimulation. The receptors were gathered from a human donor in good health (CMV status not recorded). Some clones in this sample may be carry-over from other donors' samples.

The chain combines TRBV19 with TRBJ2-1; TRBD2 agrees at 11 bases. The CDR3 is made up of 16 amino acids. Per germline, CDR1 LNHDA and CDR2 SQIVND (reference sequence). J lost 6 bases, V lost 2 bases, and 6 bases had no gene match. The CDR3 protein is CASSITSGGRGNEQFF. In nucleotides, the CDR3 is TGTGCCAGTAGTATAACTAGCGGGGGAAGGGGCAATGAGCAGTTCTTC.

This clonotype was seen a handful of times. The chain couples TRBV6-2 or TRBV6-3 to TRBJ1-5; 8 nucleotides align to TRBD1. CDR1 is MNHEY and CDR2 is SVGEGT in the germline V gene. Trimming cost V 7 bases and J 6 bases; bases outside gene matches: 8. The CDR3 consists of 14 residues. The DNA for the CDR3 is TGTGCCAGCACCCGGACAGGGTCCAGTCAGCCCCAGCATTTT. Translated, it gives CASTRTGSSQPQHF.

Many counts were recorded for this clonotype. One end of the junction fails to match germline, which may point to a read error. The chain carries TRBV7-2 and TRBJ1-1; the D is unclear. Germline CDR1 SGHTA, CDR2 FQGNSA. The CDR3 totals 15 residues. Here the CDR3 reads CASSLWTLENSEAFF. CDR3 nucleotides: TGTGCCAGCAGCCTCTGGACTTTGGAGAACAGTGAAGCTTTCTTT.

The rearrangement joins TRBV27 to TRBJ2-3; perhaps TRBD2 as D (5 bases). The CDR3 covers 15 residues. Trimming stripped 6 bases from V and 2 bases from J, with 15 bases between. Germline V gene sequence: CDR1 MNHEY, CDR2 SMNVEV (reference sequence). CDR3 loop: CASSPFTGSTDTQYF. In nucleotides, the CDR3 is TGTGCCAGCAGCCCATTTACGGGGTCCACAGATACGCAGTATTTT.

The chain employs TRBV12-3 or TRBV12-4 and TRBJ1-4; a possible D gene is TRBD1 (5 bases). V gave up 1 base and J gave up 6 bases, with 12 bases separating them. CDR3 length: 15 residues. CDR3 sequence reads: CASSLGGDGDEKLFF. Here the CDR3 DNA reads TGTGCCAGCAGTTTAGGGGGGGATGGAGATGAAAAACTGTTTTTT.

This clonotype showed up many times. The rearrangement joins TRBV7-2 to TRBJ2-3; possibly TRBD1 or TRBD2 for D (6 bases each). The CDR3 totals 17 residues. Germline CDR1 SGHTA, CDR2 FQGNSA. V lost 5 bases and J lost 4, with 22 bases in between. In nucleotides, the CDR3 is TGTGCCAGCAGCCAATTCGGGGGCCGGTCAGTGGCAGATACGCAGTATTTT. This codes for CASSQFGGRSVADTQYF.

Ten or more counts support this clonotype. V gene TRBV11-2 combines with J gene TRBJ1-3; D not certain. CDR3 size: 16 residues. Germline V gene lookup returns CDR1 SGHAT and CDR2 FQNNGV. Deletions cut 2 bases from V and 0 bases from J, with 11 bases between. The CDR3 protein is CASSLYYSGSGNTIYF. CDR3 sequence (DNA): TGTGCCAGCAGCTTATACTACAGCGGCTCTGGAAACACCATATATTTT.

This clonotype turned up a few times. The CDR3, as DNA: TGTGCCAGCAGCTTCCCCAACAGGGATGAAGCTTTCTTT. Amino acid sequence: CASSFPNRDEAFF. The J gene is TRBJ1-1, the V gene TRBV7-9, with D possibly matching TRBD1 (6 bases). Per germline, CDR1 SEHNR and CDR2 FQNEAQ (reference sequence). V was shortened by 3 bases and J by 7 bases, with 12 bases between the two germline ends. This CDR3 has 13 residues. The full variable domain, with the rest looked up from reference TRBV7-9 and TRBJ1-1, is DTGVSQNPRHKITKRGQNVTFRCDPISEHNRLYWYRQTLGQGPEFLTYFQNEAQLEKSRLLSDRFSAERPKGSFSTLEIQRTEQGDSAMYLCASSFPNRDEAFFGQGTRLTVV.

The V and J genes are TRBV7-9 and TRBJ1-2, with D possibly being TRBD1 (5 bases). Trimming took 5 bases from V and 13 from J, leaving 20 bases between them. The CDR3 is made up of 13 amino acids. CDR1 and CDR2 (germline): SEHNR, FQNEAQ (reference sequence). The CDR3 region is CASSQPGPITGTF. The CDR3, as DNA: TGTGCCAGCAGCCAGCCGGGCCCAATTACAGGCACCTTC. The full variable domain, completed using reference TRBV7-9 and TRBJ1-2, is DTGVSQNPRHKITKRGQNVTFRCDPISEHNRLYWYRQTLGQGPEFLTYFQNEAQLEKSRLLSDRFSAERPKGSFSTLEIQRTEQGDSAMYLCASSQPGPITGTFGSGTRLTVV.

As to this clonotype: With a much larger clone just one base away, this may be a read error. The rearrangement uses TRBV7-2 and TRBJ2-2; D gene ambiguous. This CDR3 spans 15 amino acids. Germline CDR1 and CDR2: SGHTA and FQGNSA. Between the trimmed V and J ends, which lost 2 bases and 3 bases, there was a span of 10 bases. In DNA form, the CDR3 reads TGTGCCAGCAGCTTACCTGATTGGGACACCGGGGAGCTGTTTTTT. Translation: CASSLPDWDTGELFF.

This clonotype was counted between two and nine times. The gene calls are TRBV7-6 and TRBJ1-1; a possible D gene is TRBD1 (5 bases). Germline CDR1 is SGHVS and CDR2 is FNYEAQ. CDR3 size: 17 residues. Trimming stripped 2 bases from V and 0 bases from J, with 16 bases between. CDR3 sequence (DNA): TGTGCCAGCAGCTTAATCGGGACCGGCAGAATGAACACTGAAGCTTTCTTT. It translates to CASSLIGTGRMNTEAFF.

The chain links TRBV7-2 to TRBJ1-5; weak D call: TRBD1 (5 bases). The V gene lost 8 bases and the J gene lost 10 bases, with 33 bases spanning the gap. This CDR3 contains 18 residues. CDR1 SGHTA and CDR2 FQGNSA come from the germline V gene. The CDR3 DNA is TGTGCCAGCGCTTTGGTTGGGACTACTTGGCTAGCAATCAGCCCCCAGCATTTT. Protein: CASALVGTTWLAISPQHF.

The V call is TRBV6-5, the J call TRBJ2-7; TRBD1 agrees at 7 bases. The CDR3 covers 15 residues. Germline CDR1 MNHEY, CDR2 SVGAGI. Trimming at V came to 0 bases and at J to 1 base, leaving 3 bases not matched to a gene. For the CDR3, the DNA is TGTGCCAGCAGTTACTCAGGGACAGCTTCCTACGAGCAGTACTTC. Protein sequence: CASSYSGTASYEQYF.

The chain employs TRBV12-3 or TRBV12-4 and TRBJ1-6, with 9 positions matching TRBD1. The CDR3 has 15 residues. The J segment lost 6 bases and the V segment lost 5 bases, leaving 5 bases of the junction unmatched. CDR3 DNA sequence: TGTGCCAGCAGTCTTGACAGGGGGACTAATTCACCCCTCCACTTT. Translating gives CASSLDRGTNSPLHF.

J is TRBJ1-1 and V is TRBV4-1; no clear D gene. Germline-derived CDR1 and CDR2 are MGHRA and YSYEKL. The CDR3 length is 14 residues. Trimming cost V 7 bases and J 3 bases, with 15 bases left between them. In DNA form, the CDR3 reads TGCGCCAGCAAAACAAATCGGGCGGACACTGAAGCTTTCTTT. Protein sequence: CASKTNRADTEAFF.

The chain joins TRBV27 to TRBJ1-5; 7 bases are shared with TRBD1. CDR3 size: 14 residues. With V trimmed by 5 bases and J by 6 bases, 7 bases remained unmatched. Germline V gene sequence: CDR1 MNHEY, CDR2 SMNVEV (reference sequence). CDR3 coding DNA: TGTGCCAGCAGTCCCGGGACAGAAGGTCAGCCCCAGCATTTT. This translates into CASSPGTEGQPQHF.

Written as DNA, the CDR3 is TGTGCCAGCAAGGGGACTAGAGAAGCTTTCTTT. Translation: CASKGTREAFF. V gene TRBV2 combines with J gene TRBJ1-1; maybe TRBD1 (5 bases). The CDR3 length is 11 residues. V lost 7 bases and J 8 bases, leaving 11 bases between the germline ends. Germline V gene data show CDR1 as SNHLY and CDR2 as FYNNEI.

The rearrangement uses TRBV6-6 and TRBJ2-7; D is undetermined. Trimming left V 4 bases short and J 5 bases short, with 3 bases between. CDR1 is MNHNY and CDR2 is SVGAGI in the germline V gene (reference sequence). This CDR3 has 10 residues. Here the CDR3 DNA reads TGTGCCAGCAGTTCCAACGAGCAGTACTTC. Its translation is CASSSNEQYF.

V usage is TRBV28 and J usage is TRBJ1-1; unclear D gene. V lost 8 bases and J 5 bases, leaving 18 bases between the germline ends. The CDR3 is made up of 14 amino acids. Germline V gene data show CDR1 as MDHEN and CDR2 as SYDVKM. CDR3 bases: TGTGCCAGCCGGGTCGGTGGGGAAGGTACTGAAGCTTTCTTT. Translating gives CASRVGGEGTEAFF. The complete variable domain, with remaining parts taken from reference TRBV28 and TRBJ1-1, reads DVKVTQSSRYLVKRTGEKVFLECVQDMDHENMFWYRQDPGLGLRLIYFSYDVKMKEKGDIPEGYSVSREKKERFSLILESASTNQTSMYLCASRVGGEGTEAFFGQGTRLTVV.

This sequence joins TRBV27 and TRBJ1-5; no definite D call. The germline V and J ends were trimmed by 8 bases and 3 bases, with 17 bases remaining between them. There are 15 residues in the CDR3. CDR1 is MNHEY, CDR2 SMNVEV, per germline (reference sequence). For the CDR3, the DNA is TGTGCCAGCTCTCCGTCAACGAGTATCAATCAGCCCCAGCATTTT. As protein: CASSPSTSINQPQHF.

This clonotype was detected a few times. CDR3 bases: TGTGCCAGCAGCTTAGTTGGGGGCTTGAGCGAGCAGTACTTC. Protein product: CASSLVGGLSEQYF. The chain is built from TRBV11-2 and TRBJ2-7, with D possibly being TRBD1 (6 bases). V lost 1 base, J lost 6 bases, and 13 bases lay in between. The V gene's germline CDR1 is SGHAT and CDR2 FQNNGV. This CDR3 is 14 amino acids long.

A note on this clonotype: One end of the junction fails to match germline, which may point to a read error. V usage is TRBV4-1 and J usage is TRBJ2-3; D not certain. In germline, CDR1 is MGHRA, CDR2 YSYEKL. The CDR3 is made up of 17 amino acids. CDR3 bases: TGTGCCAGCAGCCAAGCCTTGGACCGGCGGTACACAGATACGCAGTATTTT. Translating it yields CASSQALDRRYTDTQYF.

CDR3 residues: CASSPPGHNYEQYF. The CDR3 nucleotides are TGTGCCAGCAGCCCTCCGGGACACAACTACGAGCAGTACTTC. The V gene is TRBV7-4, the J gene TRBJ2-7, with D perhaps TRBD1 (6 bases). The CDR3 sequence is 14 residues long. V was cut by 5 bases and J by 3 bases, with 14 bases left in between. Germline values: CDR1 SGHVT, CDR2 SQSDAQ.

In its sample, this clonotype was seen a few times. CDR3 in amino acids: CASSLEQGAANEKLFF. CDR3 DNA: TGTGCCAGCAGTTTAGAACAGGGGGCGGCTAATGAAAAACTGTTTTTT. This chain connects TRBV12-3 or TRBV12-4 to TRBJ1-4; 9 bases fit TRBD1. The CDR3 is 16 residues long. V lost 1 base, J lost 3 bases, and 3 bases stayed unmatched.

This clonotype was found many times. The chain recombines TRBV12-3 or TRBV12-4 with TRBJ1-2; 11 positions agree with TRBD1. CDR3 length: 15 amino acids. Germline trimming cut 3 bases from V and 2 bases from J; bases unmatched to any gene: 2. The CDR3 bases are TGTGCCAGCAGTTTCGGACAGGGGGCCAACTATGGCTACACCTTC. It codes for CASSFGQGANYGYTF.

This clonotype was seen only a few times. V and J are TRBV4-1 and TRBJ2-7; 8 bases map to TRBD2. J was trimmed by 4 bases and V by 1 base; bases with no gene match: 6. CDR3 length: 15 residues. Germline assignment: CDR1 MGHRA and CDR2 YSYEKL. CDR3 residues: CASSQAQGLGYEQYF. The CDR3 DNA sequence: TGCGCCAGCAGCCAAGCACAGGGACTAGGATACGAGCAGTACTTC.

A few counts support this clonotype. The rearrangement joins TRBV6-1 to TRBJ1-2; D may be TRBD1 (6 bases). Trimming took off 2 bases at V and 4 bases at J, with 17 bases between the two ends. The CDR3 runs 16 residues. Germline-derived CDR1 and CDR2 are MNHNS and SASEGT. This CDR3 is CASSEWGRGIGYGYTF. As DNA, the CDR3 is TGTGCCAGCAGTGAATGGGGGCGCGGTATCGGCTATGGCTACACCTTC.

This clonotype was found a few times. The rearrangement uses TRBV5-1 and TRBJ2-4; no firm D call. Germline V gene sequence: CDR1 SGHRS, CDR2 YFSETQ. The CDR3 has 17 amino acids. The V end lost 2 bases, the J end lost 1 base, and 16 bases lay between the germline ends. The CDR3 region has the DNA TGCGCCAGCAGCTTTGAAGACCCCCTCGTCGCCAAAAACATTCAGTACTTC. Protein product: CASSFEDPLVAKNIQYF. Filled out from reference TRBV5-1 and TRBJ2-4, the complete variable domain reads KAGVTQTPRYLIKTRGQQVTLSCSPISGHRSVSWYQQTPGQGLQFLFEYFSETQRNKGNFPGRFSGRQFSNSRSEMNVSTLELGDSALYLCASSFEDPLVAKNIQYFGAGTRLSVL.

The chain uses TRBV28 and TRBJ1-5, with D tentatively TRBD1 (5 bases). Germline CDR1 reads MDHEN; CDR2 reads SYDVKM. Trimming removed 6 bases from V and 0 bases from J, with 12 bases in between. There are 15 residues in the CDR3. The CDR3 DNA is TGTGCCAGCAGCCAGGGACCGTCTAGCAATCAGCCCCAGCATTTT. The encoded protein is CASSQGPSSNQPQHF.

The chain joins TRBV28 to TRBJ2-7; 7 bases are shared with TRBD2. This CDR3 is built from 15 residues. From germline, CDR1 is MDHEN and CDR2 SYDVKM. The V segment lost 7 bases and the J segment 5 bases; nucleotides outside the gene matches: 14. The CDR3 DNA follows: TGTGCCAGCACCCTGGCGGGGAGGGCAGCTGACGAGCAGTACTTC. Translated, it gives CASTLAGRAADEQYF. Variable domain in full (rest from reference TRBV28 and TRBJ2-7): DVKVTQSSRYLVKRTGEKVFLECVQDMDHENMFWYRQDPGLGLRLIYFSYDVKMKEKGDIPEGYSVSREKKERFSLILESASTNQTSMYLCASTLAGRAADEQYFGPGTRLTVT.

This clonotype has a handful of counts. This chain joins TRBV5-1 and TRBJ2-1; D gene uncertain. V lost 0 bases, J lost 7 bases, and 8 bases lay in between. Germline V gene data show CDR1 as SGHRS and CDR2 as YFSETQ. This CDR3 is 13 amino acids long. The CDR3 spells CASSLVPRNEQFF. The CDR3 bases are TGCGCCAGCAGCTTGGTTCCGCGAAATGAGCAGTTCTTC.

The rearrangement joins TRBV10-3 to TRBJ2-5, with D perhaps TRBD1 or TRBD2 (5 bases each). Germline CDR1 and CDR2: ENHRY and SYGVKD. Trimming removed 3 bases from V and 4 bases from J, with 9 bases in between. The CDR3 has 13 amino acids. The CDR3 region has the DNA TGTGCCATCAGTGATCTTGGGGGAGAGACCCAGTACTTC. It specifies CAISDLGGETQYF.